Given below is one T cell receptor beta chain in context. The data originate from a study of early T cells in non-severe SARS-CoV-2 infection. The TCR library protocol attached unique molecular identifiers to the individual cDNA molecules. TCRdb used MiXCR to reprocess the 5' RACE reads, holding one entry per CDR3 protein. Among tens of thousands of distinct CDR3 sequences listed, around 14% were seen once. The TCR originated in an adult who was a healthcare worker with PCR-confirmed SARS-CoV-2 infection or an uninfected control (not recorded which). The sequenced material came from whole blood.

The CDR3 DNA is TGTGCCAGCAGTGTAGCGGGACTCATCTACAATGAGCAGTTCTTC. It translates to CASSVAGLIYNEQFF. The chain has TRBV25-1 and TRBJ2-1, with TRBD2 matching over 8 bases. The CDR3 has 15 amino acids. With 4 bases clipped from V and 3 bases from J, the junction kept 5 bases outside the gene matches. Germline CDR1 MGHDK, CDR2 SYGVNS.